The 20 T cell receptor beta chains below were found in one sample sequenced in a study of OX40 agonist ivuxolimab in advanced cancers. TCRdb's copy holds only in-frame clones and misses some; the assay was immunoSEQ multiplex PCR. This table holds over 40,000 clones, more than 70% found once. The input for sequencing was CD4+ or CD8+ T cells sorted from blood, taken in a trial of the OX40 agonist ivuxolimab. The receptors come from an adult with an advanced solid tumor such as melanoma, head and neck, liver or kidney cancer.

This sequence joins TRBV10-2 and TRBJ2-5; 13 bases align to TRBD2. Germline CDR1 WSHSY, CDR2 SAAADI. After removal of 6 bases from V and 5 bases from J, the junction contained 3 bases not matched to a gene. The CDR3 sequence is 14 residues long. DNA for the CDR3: TGCGCCAGCAGGCAGACTAGCGGGAGGGAGACCCAGTACTTC. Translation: CASRQTSGRETQYF.

CDR3 in amino acids: CAWSAAKVQYF. As DNA, the CDR3 is TGTGCCTGGAGTGCCGCTAAGGTGCAGTACTTC. This chain joins TRBV30 and TRBJ2-7; the D is unclear. V lost 1 base to trimming and J lost 9 bases, with 10 bases between them. This CDR3 spans 11 amino acids. CDR1 is GTSNPN and CDR2 is SVGIG in the germline V gene (reference sequence).

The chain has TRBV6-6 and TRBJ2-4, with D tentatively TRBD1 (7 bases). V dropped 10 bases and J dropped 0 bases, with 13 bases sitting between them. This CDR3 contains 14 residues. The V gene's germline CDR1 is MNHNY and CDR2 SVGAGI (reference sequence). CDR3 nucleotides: TGTGCCATAGGAGGGGGCCTAGCCAAAAACATTCAGTACTTC. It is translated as CAIGGGLAKNIQYF.

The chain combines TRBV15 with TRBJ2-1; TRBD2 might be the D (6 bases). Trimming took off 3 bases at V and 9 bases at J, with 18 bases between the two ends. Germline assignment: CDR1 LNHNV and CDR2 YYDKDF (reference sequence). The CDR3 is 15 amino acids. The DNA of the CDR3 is TGTGCCACCAGCAGGGCCCGGGGGACCGGGGGTGAGCAGTTCTTC. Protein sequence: CATSRARGTGGEQFF.

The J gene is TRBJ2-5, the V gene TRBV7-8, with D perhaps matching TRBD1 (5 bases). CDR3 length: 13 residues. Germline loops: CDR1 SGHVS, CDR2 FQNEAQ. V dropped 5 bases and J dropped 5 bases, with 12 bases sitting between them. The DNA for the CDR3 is TGTGCCAGCAGCCGCGATAGGGGCGAGACCCAGTACTTC. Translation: CASSRDRGETQYF.

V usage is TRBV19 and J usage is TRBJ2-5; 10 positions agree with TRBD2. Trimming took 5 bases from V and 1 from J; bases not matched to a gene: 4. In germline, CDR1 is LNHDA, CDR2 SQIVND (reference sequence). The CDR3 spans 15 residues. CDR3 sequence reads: CASSPAGGGQETQYF. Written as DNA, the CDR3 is TGTGCCAGTAGTCCAGCGGGAGGGGGCCAAGAGACCCAGTACTTC.

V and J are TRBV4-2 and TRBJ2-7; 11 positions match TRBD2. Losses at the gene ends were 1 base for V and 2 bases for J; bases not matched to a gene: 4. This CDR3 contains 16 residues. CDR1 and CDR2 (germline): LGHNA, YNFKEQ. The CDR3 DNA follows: TGTGCCAGCAGCCAAGCTATTAGCGGGAGGGCCTACGAGCAGTACTTC. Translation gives CASSQAISGRAYEQYF.

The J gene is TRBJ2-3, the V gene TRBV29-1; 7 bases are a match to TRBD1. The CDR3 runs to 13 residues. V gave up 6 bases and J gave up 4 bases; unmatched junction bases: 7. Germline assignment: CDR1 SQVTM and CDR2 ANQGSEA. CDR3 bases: TGCAGCGTGGACAGGAGGAACCCAGATACGCAGTATTTT. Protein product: CSVDRRNPDTQYF.

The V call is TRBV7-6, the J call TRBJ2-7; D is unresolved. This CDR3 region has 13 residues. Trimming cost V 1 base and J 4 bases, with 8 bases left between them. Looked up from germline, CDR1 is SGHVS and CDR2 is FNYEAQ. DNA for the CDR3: TGTGCCAGCAGCTTAGTATCACAGTACGAGCAGTACTTC. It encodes CASSLVSQYEQYF.

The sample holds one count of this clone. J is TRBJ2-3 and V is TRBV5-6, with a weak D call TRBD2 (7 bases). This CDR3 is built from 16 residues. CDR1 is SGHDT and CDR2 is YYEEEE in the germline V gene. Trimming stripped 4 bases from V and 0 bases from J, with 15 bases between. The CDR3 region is CASSELGGASTDTQYF. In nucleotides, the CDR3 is TGTGCCAGCAGCGAGTTAGGGGGGGCTAGCACAGATACGCAGTATTTT. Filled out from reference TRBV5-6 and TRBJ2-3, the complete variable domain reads DAGVTQSPTHLIKTRGQQVTLRCSPKSGHDTVSWYQQALGQGPQFIFQYYEEEERQRGNFPDRFSGHQFPNYSSELNVNALLLGDSALYLCASSELGGASTDTQYFGPGTRLTVL.

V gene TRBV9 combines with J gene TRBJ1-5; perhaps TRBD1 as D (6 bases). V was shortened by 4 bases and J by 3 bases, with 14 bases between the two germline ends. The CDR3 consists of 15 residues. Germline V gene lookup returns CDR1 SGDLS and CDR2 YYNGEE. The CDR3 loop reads CASSPGGQDNQPQHF. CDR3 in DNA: TGTGCCAGCAGCCCCGGGGGCCAGGACAATCAGCCCCAGCATTTT.

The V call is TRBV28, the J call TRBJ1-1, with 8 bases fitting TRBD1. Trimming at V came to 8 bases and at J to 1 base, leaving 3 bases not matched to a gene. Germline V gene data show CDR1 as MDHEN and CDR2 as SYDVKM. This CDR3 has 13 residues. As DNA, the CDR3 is TGTGCCAGCGTCCAGGGGGCGAACACTGAAGCTTTCTTT. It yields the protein CASVQGANTEAFF.

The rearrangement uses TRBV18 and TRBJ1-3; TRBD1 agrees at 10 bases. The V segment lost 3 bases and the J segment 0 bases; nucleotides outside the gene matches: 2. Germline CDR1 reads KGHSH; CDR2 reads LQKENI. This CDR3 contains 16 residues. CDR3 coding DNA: TGTGCCAGCTCACCTTGGACAGGGGGCTCTGGAAACACCATATATTTT. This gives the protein CASSPWTGGSGNTIYF.

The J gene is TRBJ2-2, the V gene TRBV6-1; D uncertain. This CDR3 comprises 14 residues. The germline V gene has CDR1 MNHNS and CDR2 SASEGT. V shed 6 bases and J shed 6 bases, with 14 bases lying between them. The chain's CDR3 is CASRSLFTPGELFF. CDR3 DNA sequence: TGTGCCAGCAGAAGCCTTTTTACCCCCGGGGAGCTGTTTTTT.

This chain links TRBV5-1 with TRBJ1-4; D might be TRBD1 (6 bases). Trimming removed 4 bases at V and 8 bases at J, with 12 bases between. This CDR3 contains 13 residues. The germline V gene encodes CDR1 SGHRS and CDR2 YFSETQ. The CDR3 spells CASSEGVGEKLFF. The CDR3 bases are TGCGCCAGCAGCGAGGGGGTGGGAGAAAAACTGTTTTTT. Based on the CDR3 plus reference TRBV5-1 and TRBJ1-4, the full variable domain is KAGVTQTPRYLIKTRGQQVTLSCSPISGHRSVSWYQQTPGQGLQFLFEYFSETQRNKGNFPGRFSGRQFSNSRSEMNVSTLELGDSALYLCASSEGVGEKLFFGSGTQLSVL.

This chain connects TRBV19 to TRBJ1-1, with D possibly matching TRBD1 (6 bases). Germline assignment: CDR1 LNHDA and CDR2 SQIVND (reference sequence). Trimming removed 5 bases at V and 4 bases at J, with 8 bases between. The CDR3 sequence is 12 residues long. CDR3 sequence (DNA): TGTGCCAGTAGTGCCAGGGGCACTGAAGCTTTCTTT. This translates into CASSARGTEAFF.

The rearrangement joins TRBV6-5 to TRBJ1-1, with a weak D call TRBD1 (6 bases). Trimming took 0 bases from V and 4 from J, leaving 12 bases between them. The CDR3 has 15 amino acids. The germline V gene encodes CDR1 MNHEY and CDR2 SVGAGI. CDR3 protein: CASSYSRRGSTEAFF. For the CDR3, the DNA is TGTGCCAGCAGTTACTCGCGAAGGGGGAGCACTGAAGCTTTCTTT.

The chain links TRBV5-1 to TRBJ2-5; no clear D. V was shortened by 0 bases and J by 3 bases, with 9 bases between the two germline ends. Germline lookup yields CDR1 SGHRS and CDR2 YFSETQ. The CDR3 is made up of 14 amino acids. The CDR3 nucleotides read TGCGCCAGCAGCTTGGGGACGGCAAAAGAGACCCAGTACTTC. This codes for CASSLGTAKETQYF.

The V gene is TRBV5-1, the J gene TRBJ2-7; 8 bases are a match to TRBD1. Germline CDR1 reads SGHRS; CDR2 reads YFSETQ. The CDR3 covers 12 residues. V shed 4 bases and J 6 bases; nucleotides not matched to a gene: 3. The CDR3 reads CASSQTGGEQYF. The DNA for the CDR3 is TGCGCCAGCAGCCAAACAGGGGGCGAGCAGTACTTC.

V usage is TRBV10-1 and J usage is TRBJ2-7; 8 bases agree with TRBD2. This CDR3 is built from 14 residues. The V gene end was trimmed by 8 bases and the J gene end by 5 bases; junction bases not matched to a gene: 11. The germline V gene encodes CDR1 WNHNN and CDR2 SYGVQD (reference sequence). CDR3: CASSRGGLVDEQYF. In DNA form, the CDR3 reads TGCGCCAGCTCCCGCGGGGGACTAGTCGACGAGCAGTACTTC.